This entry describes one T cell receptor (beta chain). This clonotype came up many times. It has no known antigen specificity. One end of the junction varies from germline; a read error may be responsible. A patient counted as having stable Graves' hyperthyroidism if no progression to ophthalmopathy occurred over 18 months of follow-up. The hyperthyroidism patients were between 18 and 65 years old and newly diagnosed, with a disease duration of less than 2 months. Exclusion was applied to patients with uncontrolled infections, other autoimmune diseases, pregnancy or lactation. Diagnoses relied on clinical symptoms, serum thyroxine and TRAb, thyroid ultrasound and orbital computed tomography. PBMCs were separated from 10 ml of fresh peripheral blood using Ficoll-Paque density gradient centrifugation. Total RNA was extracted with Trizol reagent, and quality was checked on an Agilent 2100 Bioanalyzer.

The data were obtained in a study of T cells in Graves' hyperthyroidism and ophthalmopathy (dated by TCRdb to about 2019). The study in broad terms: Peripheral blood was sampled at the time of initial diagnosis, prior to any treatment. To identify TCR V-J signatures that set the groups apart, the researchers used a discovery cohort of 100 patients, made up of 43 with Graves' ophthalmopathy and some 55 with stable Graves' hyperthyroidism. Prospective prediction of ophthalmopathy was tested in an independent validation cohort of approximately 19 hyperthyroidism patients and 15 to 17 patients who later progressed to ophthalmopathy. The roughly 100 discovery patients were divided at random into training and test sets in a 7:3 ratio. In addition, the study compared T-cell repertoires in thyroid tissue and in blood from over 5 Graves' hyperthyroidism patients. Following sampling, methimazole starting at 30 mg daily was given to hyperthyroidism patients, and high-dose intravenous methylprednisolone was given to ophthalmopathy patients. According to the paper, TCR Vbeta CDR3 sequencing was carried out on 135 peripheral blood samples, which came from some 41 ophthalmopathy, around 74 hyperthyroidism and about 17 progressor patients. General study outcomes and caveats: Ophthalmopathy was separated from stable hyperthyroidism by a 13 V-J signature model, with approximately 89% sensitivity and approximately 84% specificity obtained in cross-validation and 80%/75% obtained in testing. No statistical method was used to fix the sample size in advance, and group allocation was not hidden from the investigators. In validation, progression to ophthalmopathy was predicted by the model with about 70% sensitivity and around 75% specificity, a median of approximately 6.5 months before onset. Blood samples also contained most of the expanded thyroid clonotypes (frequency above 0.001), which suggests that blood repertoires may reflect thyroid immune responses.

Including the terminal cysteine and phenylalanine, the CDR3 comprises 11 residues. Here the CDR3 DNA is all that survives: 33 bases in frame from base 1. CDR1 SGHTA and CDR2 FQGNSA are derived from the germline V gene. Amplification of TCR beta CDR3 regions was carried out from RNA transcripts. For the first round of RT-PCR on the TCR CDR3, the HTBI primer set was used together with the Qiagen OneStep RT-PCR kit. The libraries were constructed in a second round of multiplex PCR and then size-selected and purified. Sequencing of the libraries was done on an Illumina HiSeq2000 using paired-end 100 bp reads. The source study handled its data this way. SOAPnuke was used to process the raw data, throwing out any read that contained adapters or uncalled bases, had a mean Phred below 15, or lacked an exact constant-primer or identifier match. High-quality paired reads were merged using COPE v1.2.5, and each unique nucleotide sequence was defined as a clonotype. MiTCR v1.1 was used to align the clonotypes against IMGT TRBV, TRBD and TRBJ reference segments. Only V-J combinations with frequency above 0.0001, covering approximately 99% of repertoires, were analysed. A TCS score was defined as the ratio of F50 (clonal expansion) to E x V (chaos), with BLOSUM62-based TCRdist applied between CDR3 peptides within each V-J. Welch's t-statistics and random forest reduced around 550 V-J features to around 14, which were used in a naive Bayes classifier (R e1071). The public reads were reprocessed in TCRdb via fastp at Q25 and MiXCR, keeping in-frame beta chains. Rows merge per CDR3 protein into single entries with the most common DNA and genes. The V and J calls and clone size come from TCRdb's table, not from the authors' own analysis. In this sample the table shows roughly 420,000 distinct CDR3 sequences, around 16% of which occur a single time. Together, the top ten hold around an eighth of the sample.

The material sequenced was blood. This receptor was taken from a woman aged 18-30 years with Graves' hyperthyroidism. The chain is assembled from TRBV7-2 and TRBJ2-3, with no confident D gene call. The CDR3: CASSLRDTQYF. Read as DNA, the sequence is TGCGCCAGCAGCTTGCGGGATACGCAGTATTTT. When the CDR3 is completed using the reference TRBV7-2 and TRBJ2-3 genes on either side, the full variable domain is GAGVSQSPSNKVTEKGKDVELRCDPISGHTALYWYRQSLGQGLEFLIYFQGNSAPDKSGLPSDRFSAERTGGSVSTLTIQRTQQEDSAVYLCASSLRDTQYFGPGTRLTVL.